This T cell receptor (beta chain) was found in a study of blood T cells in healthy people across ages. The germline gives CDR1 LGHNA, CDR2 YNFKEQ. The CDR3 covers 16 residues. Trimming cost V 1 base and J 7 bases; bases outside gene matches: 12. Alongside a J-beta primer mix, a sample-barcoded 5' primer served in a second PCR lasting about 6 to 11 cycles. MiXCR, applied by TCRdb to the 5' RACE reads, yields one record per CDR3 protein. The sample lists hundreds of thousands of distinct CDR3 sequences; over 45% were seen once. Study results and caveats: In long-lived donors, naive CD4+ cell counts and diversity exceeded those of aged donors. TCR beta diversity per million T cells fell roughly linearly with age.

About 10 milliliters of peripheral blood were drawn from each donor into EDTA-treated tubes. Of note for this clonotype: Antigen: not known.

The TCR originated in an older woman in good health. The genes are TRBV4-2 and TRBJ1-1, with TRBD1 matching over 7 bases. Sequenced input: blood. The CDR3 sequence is CASSQGTGEVMIEAFF. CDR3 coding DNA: TGTGCCAGCAGCCAAGGTACAGGGGAAGTGATGATTGAAGCTTTCTTT.